Shown below are 24 T cell receptor beta chains from a single sample sequenced in a study of T-cell reconstitution after alpha-beta-depleted transplantation in children. Unique molecular identifiers were built into the TCRbeta library. MiXCR, run by TCRdb on the PCR reads, gives a single entry per CDR3 protein. Altogether 500,000 to 600,000 distinct CDR3 sequences are present, about 16% being singletons, with the ten largest covering roughly 3.3%. This material consisted of PBMCs from the stem cell graft donor, taken from the stem cell graft. These receptors were taken from a human donor who donated a stem cell graft to a child with acute lymphoblastic leukemia.

The chain combines TRBV11-2 with TRBJ2-2; possible D gene TRBD2, 7 bases. This CDR3 region has 21 residues. Germline assignment: CDR1 SGHAT and CDR2 FQNNGV. Trimming cost V 3 bases and J 4 bases, with 30 bases left between them. CDR3 region: CASSFQKRIKAGQHPTGELFF. CDR3 coding DNA: TGTGCCAGCAGCTTCCAAAAAAGGATCAAAGCGGGACAACACCCCACCGGGGAGCTGTTTTTT.

The chain uses TRBV7-6 and TRBJ2-3; 16 bases line up with TRBD2. Germline assignment: CDR1 SGHVS and CDR2 FNYEAQ. The junction had 11 bases not matched to a gene; V was cut back by 5 bases and J by 6 bases. There are 18 residues in the CDR3. For the CDR3, the DNA is TGTGCCAGCAGCCAGAGCGGGACTAGCGGGAGGGTGCGGGATACGCAGTATTTT. This gives the protein CASSQSGTSGRVRDTQYF.

The V and J genes are TRBV21-1 and TRBJ1-1. TRBV21-1 is recorded as a pseudogene. The CDR3 loop spans 17 amino acids. The CDR3 coding sequence is TGTGCCAGCAGCCCTCGTCCTCCCCCTTTGAGAAACACTGAAGCTTTCTTT. The encoded protein is CASSPRPPPLRNTEAFF.

The rearrangement joins TRBV12-3 or TRBV12-4 to TRBJ2-5; possibly TRBD2 for D (5 bases). The CDR3 extends over 13 amino acids. V was shortened by 3 bases and J by 3 bases, with 8 bases between the two germline ends. The CDR3 sequence: CASSFRDEETQYF. The CDR3 coding sequence is TGTGCCAGCAGTTTTCGGGATGAAGAGACCCAGTACTTC.

The chain couples TRBV20-1 to TRBJ2-2, with 10 bases fitting TRBD2. V lost 3 bases and J lost 2; bases outside the gene matches: 6. Germline V gene data show CDR1 as DFQATT and CDR2 as SNEGSKA (reference sequence). The CDR3 is 16 amino acids. The CDR3 protein is CSASSASGSNTGELFF. The CDR3 DNA reads TGCAGTGCTAGTAGTGCTAGCGGGAGTAACACCGGGGAGCTGTTTTTT.

A few counts support this clonotype. The chain has TRBV29-1 and TRBJ2-1, with TRBD2 identical over 13 bases. The V gene's germline CDR1 is SQVTM and CDR2 ANQGSEA. The CDR3 contains 17 residues. The V segment lost 4 bases and the J segment 4 bases; nucleotides outside the gene matches: 10. DNA of the CDR3: TGCAGCGTTGTCCTCATCGGACTAGCGGGAGCTTACAATGAGCAGTTCTTC. Its translation is CSVVLIGLAGAYNEQFF.

This sequence joins TRBV27 and TRBJ1-1; D unclear. Germline loops: CDR1 MNHEY, CDR2 SMNVEV (reference sequence). V was shortened by 4 bases and J by 4 bases, with 10 bases between the two germline ends. CDR3 size: 13 residues. The CDR3 is CASSYGVGTEAFF. The CDR3 coding sequence is TGTGCCAGCAGTTACGGGGTGGGCACTGAAGCTTTCTTT.

This clonotype showed up many times. The CDR3 region is CSVGDWTYEQYF. CDR3 nucleotide sequence: TGCAGCGTTGGGGACTGGACCTACGAGCAGTACTTC. V usage is TRBV29-1 and J usage is TRBJ2-7; TRBD2 might be the D (6 bases). The CDR3 runs 12 residues. The germline gives CDR1 SQVTM, CDR2 ANQGSEA. V lost 4 bases to trimming and J lost 2 bases, with 9 bases between them.

The chain employs TRBV2 and TRBJ2-1; 10 nucleotides align to TRBD2. V shed 3 bases, J shed 1 base, and the junction held 9 bases outside the gene matches. Germline V gene lookup returns CDR1 SNHLY and CDR2 FYNNEI. This CDR3 is 18 amino acids long. CDR3 in amino acids: CASSEPQTSGLSYNEQFF. The CDR3 DNA follows: TGTGCCAGCAGTGAGCCCCAGACTAGCGGGCTATCCTACAATGAGCAGTTCTTC.

This chain joins TRBV7-9 and TRBJ2-1; a weak D match, TRBD2 (6 bases). The CDR3 consists of 15 residues. With 8 bases removed from V and 5 bases from J, the gap between germline ends came to 19 bases. Germline assignment: CDR1 SEHNR and CDR2 FQNEAQ (reference sequence). CDR3 in DNA: TGTGCCAGCTCCCCTCCCCGGGACTCTAACAATGAGCAGTTCTTC. Translated, it gives CASSPPRDSNNEQFF.

The gene calls are TRBV18 and TRBJ1-1; D is ambiguous. From germline, CDR1 is KGHSH and CDR2 LQKENI. The V gene lost 1 base and the J gene lost 4 bases, with 10 bases spanning the gap. CDR3 length equals 14 residues. CDR3 nucleotides: TGTGCCAGCTCACCACAGGAAGGGATCACTGAAGCTTTCTTT. Translating it yields CASSPQEGITEAFF.

This clonotype was recorded a few times. This sequence joins TRBV7-9 and TRBJ2-2, with TRBD1 identical over 8 bases. The V gene end was trimmed by 6 bases and the J gene end by 1 base; junction bases not matched to a gene: 4. The CDR3 covers 15 residues. Germline V gene sequence: CDR1 SEHNR, CDR2 FQNEAQ (reference sequence). CDR3 nucleotide sequence: TGTGCCAGCAGTTGGACAGGGCAGAACACCGGGGAGCTGTTTTTT. It specifies CASSWTGQNTGELFF.

As DNA, the CDR3 is TGTGCCAGCAGCTTAGAAAGAGGGCAGGATCCCTACAATGAGCAGTTCTTC. Encoded protein: CASSLERGQDPYNEQFF. The rearrangement uses TRBV7-9 and TRBJ2-1; TRBD2 is a possible D gene (5 bases). This CDR3 comprises 17 residues. CDR1 is SEHNR, CDR2 FQNEAQ, per germline (reference sequence). Deletions cut 1 base from V and 2 bases from J, with 15 bases between. The full variable domain, with the rest looked up from reference TRBV7-9 and TRBJ2-1, is DTGVSQNPRHKITKRGQNVTFRCDPISEHNRLYWYRQTLGQGPEFLTYFQNEAQLEKSRLLSDRFSAERPKGSFSTLEIQRTEQGDSAMYLCASSLERGQDPYNEQFFGPGTRLTVL.

This rearrangement joins TRBV14 to TRBJ2-7; tentatively, D is TRBD1 (5 bases). From germline, CDR1 is SGHDN and CDR2 FVKESK. CDR3 length equals 14 residues. V was pared by 2 bases and J by 6 bases, with 14 bases between. CDR3 region: CASSQFPGMGEQYF. DNA for the CDR3: TGTGCCAGCAGCCAATTCCCAGGGATGGGCGAGCAGTACTTC.

The rearrangement joins TRBV5-1 to TRBJ2-3; tentative D call: TRBD1 (6 bases). Per germline, CDR1 SGHRS and CDR2 YFSETQ. Between the trimmed V and J ends, which lost 2 bases and 4 bases, there was a span of 14 bases. This CDR3 contains 15 residues. The CDR3: CASSFNREEADTQYF. The CDR3 DNA sequence: TGCGCCAGCAGCTTTAACAGGGAAGAGGCAGATACGCAGTATTTT.

This clonotype was observed a few times. The chain uses TRBV7-9 and TRBJ2-1, with D perhaps assigned TRBD1 or TRBD2 (5 bases each). V lost 0 bases and J lost 0, with 9 bases in between. CDR3 length equals 16 residues. Germline values: CDR1 SEHNR, CDR2 FQNEAQ (reference sequence). CDR3 nucleotide sequence: TGTGCCAGCAGCTTAGCCGCAGGGACCTCCTACAATGAGCAGTTCTTC. It codes for CASSLAAGTSYNEQFF.

This clonotype was found a few times. The V gene is TRBV6-4, the J gene TRBJ2-1; 11 bases align to TRBD2. Germline V gives CDR1 MRHNA, CDR2 SNTAGT. The length of the CDR3 is 18 residues. The V segment lost 5 bases and the J segment 0 bases; nucleotides outside the gene matches: 9. The DNA of the CDR3 is TGTGCCAGCAGTCAACTAGCGGGAGCTTTAAGCTCCTACAATGAGCAGTTCTTC. Translating it yields CASSQLAGALSSYNEQFF.

J is TRBJ2-3 and V is TRBV7-2; D perhaps matches TRBD2 (5 bases). This CDR3 is built from 15 residues. The V and J ends lost 2 bases and 5 bases respectively, with 14 bases between them. The germline V gene encodes CDR1 SGHTA and CDR2 FQGNSA. The CDR3 here is CASSLSGSGGDTQYF. CDR3 sequence (DNA): TGTGCCAGCAGCTTATCGGGCTCAGGAGGAGATACGCAGTATTTT.

This clonotype was detected a few times. This chain joins TRBV5-6 and TRBJ2-7; D gene uncertain. This CDR3 contains 14 residues. Trimming left V 4 bases short and J 3 bases short, with 14 bases between. Germline V CDR1 and CDR2: SGHDT, YYEEEE. The CDR3 nucleotides are TGTGCCAGCAGCGTTAGTCTAGGTCACTACGAGCAGTACTTC. This translates into CASSVSLGHYEQYF.

The table lists this clonotype with a few counts. The chain has TRBV12-3 or TRBV12-4 and TRBJ1-1; D perhaps matches TRBD1 (6 bases). This CDR3 has 15 residues. V gave up 5 bases and J gave up 2 bases, with 15 bases separating them. The CDR3 loop reads CASSGGPQLNTEAFF. Here the CDR3 DNA reads TGTGCCAGCAGTGGGGGCCCGCAGCTAAACACTGAAGCTTTCTTT.

The genes are TRBV20-1 and TRBJ2-5, with D perhaps matching TRBD1 (6 bases). The germline V gene encodes CDR1 DFQATT and CDR2 SNEGSKA (reference sequence). V lost 5 bases and J 7 bases, leaving 17 bases between the germline ends. This CDR3 comprises 13 residues. The CDR3 region has the DNA TGCAGTGCTCAAGGCACGATCAGGGGGACCCAGTACTTC. Its protein product is CSAQGTIRGTQYF.

This clonotype occurred a few times. This rearrangement joins TRBV7-9 to TRBJ2-5; no firm D call. The CDR3 loop spans 12 amino acids. Trimming took 5 bases from V and 5 from J, leaving 9 bases between them. In germline, CDR1 is SEHNR, CDR2 FQNEAQ (reference sequence). CDR3 sequence: CASSTSGETQYF. As DNA, the CDR3 is TGTGCCAGCAGCACCTCCGGGGAGACCCAGTACTTC. Full variable domain (missing parts from reference TRBV7-9 and TRBJ2-5): DTGVSQNPRHKITKRGQNVTFRCDPISEHNRLYWYRQTLGQGPEFLTYFQNEAQLEKSRLLSDRFSAERPKGSFSTLEIQRTEQGDSAMYLCASSTSGETQYFGPGTRLLVL.

This clonotype came up a few times. CDR3 amino acids: CASSLDRTRGGMNTEAFF. The DNA of the CDR3 is TGTGCCAGCAGCTTAGATAGAACTAGGGGGGGTATGAACACTGAAGCTTTCTTT. V usage is TRBV11-1 and J usage is TRBJ1-1; TRBD1 might be the D (6 bases). Trimming pared 1 base from V and 0 bases from J, leaving 18 bases between. This CDR3 comprises 18 residues. Per the germline V gene, CDR1 is SGHAT and CDR2 is FQDESV (reference sequence).

This clonotype was picked up a small number of times. The junction shows a germline mismatch at one end, possibly a read error. The CDR3 nucleotides are TGTGCCAGCCTGACCGAGGGGATCTTC. Translating gives CASLTEGIF. The chain couples TRBV6-5 to TRBJ2-1; the D call may be TRBD1 or TRBD2 (5 bases each). The CDR3 has 9 residues. The germline V gene encodes CDR1 MNHEY and CDR2 SVGAGI.